The present TCR beta chain was sequenced within a study of T cells after yellow fever vaccination. Findings of the study overall: Subsequent to the booster, the majority of primary-vaccination clones reappeared (around 96% CD4, about 90% CD8).

Details on this clonotype: Its antigen is currently unknown.

The germline V gene has CDR1 SGHRS and CDR2 YFSETQ. The CDR3 extends over 15 amino acids. V lost 5 bases and J 2 bases, leaving 14 bases between the germline ends. Each CDR3 protein gets one entry after TCRdb re-called the 5' RACE reads with MiXCR. The table includes around 150,000 distinct CDR3 sequences, around 7.2% detected once. V gene TRBV5-1 combines with J gene TRBJ1-3; a possible D gene is TRBD1 (5 bases). Sample: CD4+ T cells sorted from PBMCs, taken less than 6 days after the first yellow fever vaccination. The TCR comes from a man younger than 30 who received the YFV17D yellow fever vaccine. CDR3 sequence: CASRELGVTGNTIYF. CDR3 bases: TGCGCCAGCAGGGAGCTGGGGGTAACTGGAAACACCATATATTTT.